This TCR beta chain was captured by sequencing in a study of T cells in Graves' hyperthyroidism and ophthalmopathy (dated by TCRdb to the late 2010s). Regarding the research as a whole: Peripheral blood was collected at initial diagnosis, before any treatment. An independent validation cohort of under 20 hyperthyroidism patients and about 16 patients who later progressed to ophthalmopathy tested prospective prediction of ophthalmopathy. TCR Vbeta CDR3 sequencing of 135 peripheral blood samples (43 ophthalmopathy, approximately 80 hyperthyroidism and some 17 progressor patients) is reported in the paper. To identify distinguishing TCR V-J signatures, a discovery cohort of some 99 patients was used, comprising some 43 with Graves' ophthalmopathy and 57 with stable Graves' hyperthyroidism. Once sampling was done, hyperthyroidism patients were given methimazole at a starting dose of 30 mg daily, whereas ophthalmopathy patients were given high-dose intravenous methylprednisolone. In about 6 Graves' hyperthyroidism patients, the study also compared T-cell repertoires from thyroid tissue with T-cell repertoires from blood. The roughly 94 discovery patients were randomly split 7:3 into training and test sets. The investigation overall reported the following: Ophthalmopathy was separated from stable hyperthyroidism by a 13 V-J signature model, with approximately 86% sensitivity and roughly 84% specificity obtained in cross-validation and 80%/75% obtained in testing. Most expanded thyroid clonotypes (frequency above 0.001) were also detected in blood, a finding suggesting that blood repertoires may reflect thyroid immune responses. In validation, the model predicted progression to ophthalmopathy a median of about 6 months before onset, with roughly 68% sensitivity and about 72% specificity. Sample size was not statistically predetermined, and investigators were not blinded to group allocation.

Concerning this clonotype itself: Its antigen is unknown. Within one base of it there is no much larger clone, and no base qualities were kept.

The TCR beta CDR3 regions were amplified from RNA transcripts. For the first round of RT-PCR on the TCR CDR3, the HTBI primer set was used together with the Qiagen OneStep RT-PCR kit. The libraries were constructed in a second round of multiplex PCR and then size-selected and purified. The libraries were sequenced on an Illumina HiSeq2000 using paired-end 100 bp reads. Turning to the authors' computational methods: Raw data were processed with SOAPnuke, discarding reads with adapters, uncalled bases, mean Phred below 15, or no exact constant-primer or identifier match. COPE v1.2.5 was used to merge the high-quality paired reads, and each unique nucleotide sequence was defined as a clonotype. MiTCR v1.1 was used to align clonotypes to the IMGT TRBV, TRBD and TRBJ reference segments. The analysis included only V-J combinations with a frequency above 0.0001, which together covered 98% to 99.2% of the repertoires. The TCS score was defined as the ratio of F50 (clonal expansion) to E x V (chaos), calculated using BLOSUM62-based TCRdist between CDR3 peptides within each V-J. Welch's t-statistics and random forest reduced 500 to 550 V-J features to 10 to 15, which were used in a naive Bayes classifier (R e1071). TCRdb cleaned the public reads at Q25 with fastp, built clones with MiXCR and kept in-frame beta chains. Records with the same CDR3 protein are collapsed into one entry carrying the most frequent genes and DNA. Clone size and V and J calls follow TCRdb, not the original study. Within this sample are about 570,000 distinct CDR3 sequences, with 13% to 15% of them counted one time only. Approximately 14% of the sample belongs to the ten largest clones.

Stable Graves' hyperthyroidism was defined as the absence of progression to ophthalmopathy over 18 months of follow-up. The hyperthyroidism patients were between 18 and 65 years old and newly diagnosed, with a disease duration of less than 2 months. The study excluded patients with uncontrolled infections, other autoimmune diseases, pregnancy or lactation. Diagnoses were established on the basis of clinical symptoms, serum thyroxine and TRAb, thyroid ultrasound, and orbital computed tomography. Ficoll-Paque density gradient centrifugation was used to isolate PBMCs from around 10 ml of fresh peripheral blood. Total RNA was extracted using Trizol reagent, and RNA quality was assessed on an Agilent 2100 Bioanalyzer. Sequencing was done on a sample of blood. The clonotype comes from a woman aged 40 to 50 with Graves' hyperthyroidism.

In nucleotides, the sequence is TGCGCCAGCAGCATTGGGACAGGGGGCCATCAGCCCCAGCATTTT. This is translated as CASSIGTGGHQPQHF. The chain joins TRBV5-1 to TRBJ1-5; 12 bases in the junction line up with TRBD1. Trimming accounts for 4 bases at V and 5 bases at J, while the number of junction bases matched to no gene is 4. The CDR3 starts with the cysteine, ends with the phenylalanine, and has 15 residues. CDR3 DNA is the only sequence kept; it has 45 bases, read in frame from the first base. The germline V gene supplies CDR1 SGHRS and CDR2 YFSETQ.